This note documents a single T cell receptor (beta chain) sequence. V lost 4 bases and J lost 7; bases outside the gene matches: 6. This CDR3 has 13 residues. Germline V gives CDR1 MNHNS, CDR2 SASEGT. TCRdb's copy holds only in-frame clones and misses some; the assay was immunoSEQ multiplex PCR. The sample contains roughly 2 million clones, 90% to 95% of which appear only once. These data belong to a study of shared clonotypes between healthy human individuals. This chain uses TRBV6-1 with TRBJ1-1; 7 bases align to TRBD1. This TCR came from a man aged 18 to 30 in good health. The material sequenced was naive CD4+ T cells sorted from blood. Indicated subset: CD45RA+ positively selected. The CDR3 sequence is CASSVEGAVEAFF. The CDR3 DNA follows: TGTGCCAGCAGTGTGGAGGGGGCGGTTGAAGCTTTCTTT.